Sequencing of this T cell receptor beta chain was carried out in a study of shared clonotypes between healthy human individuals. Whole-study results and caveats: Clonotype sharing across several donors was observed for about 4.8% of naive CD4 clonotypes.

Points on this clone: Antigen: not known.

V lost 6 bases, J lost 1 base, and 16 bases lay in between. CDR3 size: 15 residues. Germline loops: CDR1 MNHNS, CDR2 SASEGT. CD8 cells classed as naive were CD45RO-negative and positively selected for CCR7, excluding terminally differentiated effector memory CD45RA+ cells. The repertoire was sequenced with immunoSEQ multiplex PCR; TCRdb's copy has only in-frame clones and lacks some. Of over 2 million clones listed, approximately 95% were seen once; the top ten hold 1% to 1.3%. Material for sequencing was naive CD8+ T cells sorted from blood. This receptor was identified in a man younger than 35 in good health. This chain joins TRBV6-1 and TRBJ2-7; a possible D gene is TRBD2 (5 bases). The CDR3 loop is CASREVRGISYEQYF. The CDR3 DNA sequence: TGTGCCAGCAGAGAGGTTCGGGGAATTTCCTACGAGCAGTACTTC.